These 15 T cell receptor beta chains share one sample of origin, sequenced in a study of shared clonotypes between healthy human individuals (dated by TCRdb to between 2020 and 2021). Library creation used the immunoSEQ multiplex PCR assay. TCRdb took over this immuneACCESS table, retaining in-frame rearrangements with V and J assigned. Such tables are incomplete; in checked studies, under half of the missing clones stem from an unresolved V gene, and the remainder is unexplained. For this sample there are some 1.5 million clones; roughly 98% appear just once. Together, the top ten hold 0.4% to 0.45% of the sample. The material sequenced was naive CD4+ T cells sorted from blood. The cell subset or site tag for this specimen amounts to: CD45RA+ positively selected. The receptors were sampled from a man aged 30 to 45 in good health.

The V call is TRBV20-1, the J call TRBJ1-5; no clear D gene. V was cut by 4 bases and J by 8 bases, with 9 bases left in between. The length of the CDR3 is 11 residues. Germline assignment: CDR1 DFQATT and CDR2 SNEGSKA (reference sequence). CDR3 DNA sequence: TGCAGTGCTAATCGAGATAAGCCCCAGCATTTT. It is translated as CSANRDKPQHF.

This clone has only one observation. The chain is built from TRBV7-6 and TRBJ2-7; D gene unclear. The CDR3 covers 17 residues. Germline lookup yields CDR1 SGHVS and CDR2 FNYEAQ. V gave up 0 bases and J gave up 2 bases, with 17 bases separating them. CDR3 sequence: CASSLAPSHLGAYEQYF. CDR3 nucleotides: TGTGCCAGCAGCTTAGCGCCCTCCCACCTAGGCGCCTACGAGCAGTACTTC. The variable domain in full, completed from reference TRBV7-6 and TRBJ2-7, reads GAGVSQSPRYKVTKRGQDVALRCDPISGHVSLYWYRQALGQGPEFLTYFNYEAQQDKSGLPNDRFSAERPEGSISTLTIQRTEQRDSAMYRCASSLAPSHLGAYEQYFGPGTRLTVT.

The chain recombines TRBV29-1 with TRBJ2-7, with D maybe TRBD2 (5 bases). The V end lost 4 bases, the J end lost 6 bases, and 19 bases lay between the germline ends. The CDR3 loop spans 14 amino acids. From germline, CDR1 is SQVTM and CDR2 ANQGSEA. The CDR3 DNA reads as TGCAGCGTTGTTTCGAGGGCCAATCCTCTCGAGCAGTACTTC. It yields the protein CSVVSRANPLEQYF.

In DNA form, the CDR3 reads TGTGCCCTGGGCAGAATCATGGGTCAGCCCCAGCATTTT. Translation: CALGRIMGQPQHF. The chain combines TRBV28 with TRBJ1-5, with unresolved D. V lost 11 bases and J lost 6, with 17 bases in between. Germline CDR1 MDHEN, CDR2 SYDVKM. This CDR3 is built from 13 residues.

The gene calls are TRBV10-3 and TRBJ2-7, with 8 bases aligning to TRBD2. This CDR3 contains 15 residues. Trimming cost V 2 bases and J 0 bases; bases outside gene matches: 3. Looked up from germline, CDR1 is ENHRY and CDR2 is SYGVKD. The CDR3 loop reads CAISEIAGSSYEQYF. The CDR3 region has the DNA TGTGCCATCAGTGAGATAGCGGGAAGCTCCTACGAGCAGTACTTC.

The chain employs TRBV10-1 and TRBJ2-1, with D possibly matching TRBD2 (6 bases). There are 14 residues in the CDR3. The ends were cut back, 8 bases at V and 0 bases at J, with 11 bases in the middle. CDR1 WNHNN and CDR2 SYGVQD come from the germline V gene (reference sequence). The CDR3 loop is CASSAGFSYNEQFF. The CDR3 region has the DNA TGCGCCAGCTCCGCGGGATTCTCCTACAATGAGCAGTTCTTC.

This clone was found once. Here the CDR3 DNA reads TGTGCCAGCAGCGTAGCTCCGGGACTTAGTAGAAACATTCAGTACTTC. Amino acid sequence: CASSVAPGLSRNIQYF. J is TRBJ2-4 and V is TRBV11-2, with D perhaps matching TRBD2 (6 bases). The V gene's germline CDR1 is SGHAT and CDR2 FQNNGV. V lost 5 bases to trimming and J lost 6 bases, with 20 bases between them. The CDR3 is 16 amino acids. The full variable domain, in which reference TRBV11-2 and TRBJ2-4 provide the parts outside the CDR3, is EAGVAQSPRYKIIEKRQSVAFWCNPISGHATLYWYQQILGQGPKLLIQFQNNGVVDDSQLPKDRFSAERLKGVDSTLKIQPAKLEDSAVYLCASSVAPGLSRNIQYFGAGTRLSVL.

About this clone: This sample includes further DNA sequences coding for the same CDR3. The V call is TRBV9, the J call TRBJ2-3; D is unclear. Trimming cost V 4 bases and J 1 base, with 4 bases left between them. This CDR3 is 12 amino acids long. Germline V lookup: CDR1 SGDLS, CDR2 YYNGEE. The CDR3 region has the DNA TGTGCCAGCAGCTTGCGCACAGATACGCAGTATTTT. Protein product: CASSLRTDTQYF. The full variable domain, completed using reference TRBV9 and TRBJ2-3, is DSGVTQTPKHLITATGQRVTLRCSPRSGDLSVYWYQQSLDQGLQFLIQYYNGEERAKGNILERFSAQQFPDLHSELNLSSLELGDSALYFCASSLRTDTQYFGPGTRLTVL.

This clone appeared once. This chain connects TRBV7-8 to TRBJ1-5; 11 bases align to TRBD1. The CDR3 extends over 14 amino acids. J gave up 6 bases and V 5 bases, and 3 bases lay outside the gene matches. CDR1 SGHVS and CDR2 FQNEAQ come from the germline V gene. The DNA for the CDR3 is TGTGCCAGCAGCGGCGGGACAGGGGGTCAGCCCCAGCATTTT. This sequence encodes CASSGGTGGQPQHF.

V gene TRBV29-1 combines with J gene TRBJ2-3; 7 nucleotides agree with TRBD2. Germline V lookup: CDR1 SQVTM, CDR2 ANQGSEA. CDR3 length: 14 amino acids. The V segment lost 2 bases and the J segment 2 bases; nucleotides outside the gene matches: 4. CDR3 sequence reads: CSVEWREYTDTQYF. The CDR3 DNA is TGCAGCGTTGAATGGCGGGAGTACACAGATACGCAGTATTTT.

This clone was counted once. This sequence joins TRBV28 and TRBJ2-7, with unresolved D. V lost 1 base, J lost 0 bases, and 13 bases lay in between. CDR3 length: 16 residues. Germline assignment: CDR1 MDHEN and CDR2 SYDVKM. CDR3: CASSLSPKTNSYEQYF. Written as DNA, the CDR3 is TGTGCCAGCAGTTTATCCCCGAAGACCAACTCCTACGAGCAGTACTTC.

V is TRBV9 and J is TRBJ2-1; no firm D call. Germline lookup yields CDR1 SGDLS and CDR2 YYNGEE. Trimming took 0 bases from V and 10 from J, leaving 14 bases between them. The CDR3 covers 14 residues. The CDR3 sequence: CASSVDGSGFEQFF. For the CDR3, the DNA is TGTGCCAGCAGCGTAGACGGATCGGGTTTCGAGCAGTTCTTC.

The chain has TRBV2 and TRBJ1-4; D is uncertain. V was clipped by 2 bases and J by 6 bases, with 13 bases between them. Germline assignment: CDR1 SNHLY and CDR2 FYNNEI. The length of the CDR3 is 15 residues. CDR3 in DNA: TGTGCCAGCAGTGAATTGGCGAGAGGGTATGAAAAACTGTTTTTT. The encoded protein is CASSELARGYEKLFF.

In regard to this clone: Other DNA sequences in this specimen translate into the identical CDR3. The chain links TRBV11-2 to TRBJ2-2; D remains unclear. In germline, CDR1 is SGHAT, CDR2 FQNNGV. The CDR3 totals 15 residues. Trimming removed 2 bases at V and 0 bases at J, with 7 bases between. CDR3 sequence: CASSLLGANTGELFF. In nucleotides, the CDR3 is TGTGCCAGCAGCTTATTAGGTGCGAACACCGGGGAGCTGTTTTTT.

The chain is built from TRBV21-1 and TRBJ2-1; the D segment call TRBD1 is taken from the table without a DNA check. TRBV21-1 is deemed a pseudogene. The CDR3 contains 15 residues. Written as DNA, the CDR3 is TGTGCCAGCAGCAAAGGTCATCAGGGGACAAATGAGCAGTTCTTC. This encodes CASSKGHQGTNEQFF.